This T cell receptor beta chain originates from a study of post-analysis software for immune sequencing data. In the study overall: Patients had relapsing-remitting, secondary progressive or progressive-relapsing multiple sclerosis; some lacked subtype. Overall study results and limits: With TRBV5-6, TRBV5-1 and TRBV20-1 included, about five TRBV segments were more frequent in patients than in controls. Controls had significantly higher normalized Chao1 diversity than multiple sclerosis patients. Same-batch samples co-clustered strongly by F measure.

The authors incorporated unique molecular identifiers into the TCR beta cDNA libraries. cDNA molecules numbering about 490,000 came from approximately 0.91 to 9.4 million T cells. Using its own MiXCR run on the PCR reads, TCRdb lists one record per CDR3 protein. The sample holds more than 500,000 distinct CDR3 sequences, less than 40% seen once. Trimming stripped 7 bases from V and 5 bases from J, with 14 bases between. CDR3 length: 14 residues. CDR1 SEHNR and CDR2 FQNEAQ come from the germline V gene (reference sequence). This clonotype has just a few counts. What it recognizes is unknown. The receptor was derived from a girl under 18 with multiple sclerosis. The sequencing input was blood. This chain links TRBV7-9 with TRBJ1-4; tentatively, D is TRBD1 (6 bases). The DNA of the CDR3 is TGTGCCAGCACCCTCGGACAGCCAAATGAAAAACTGTTTTTT. Encoded protein: CASTLGQPNEKLFF.